These T cell receptor beta chains were read from a single sample in a study of blood T cell repertoires in COVID-19. Here immunoSEQ multiplex PCR was the method, and the copy in TCRdb shows in-frame clones only, minus some. The data hold more than 95,000 clones, with approximately 82% observed a single time. Specimen: peripheral blood. All receptors come from a man older than 75 with active or convalescent COVID-19. Each CDR3 is given with its conserved first and last residue. A D gene is named only where the DNA matches it firmly. Rows may omit the clone size; those that give it use once, few, many or a size class.

abundance	v_gene	len	j_gene	d_gene	CDR3aa	CDR3nt
.	TRBV9	16	TRBJ2-3	TRBD2	CASSGRASGGPATQYF	TGTGCCAGCAGCGGAAGGGCTAGCGGGGGTCCCGCCACGCAGTATTTT
.	TRBV20-1	11	TRBJ1-2	TRBD1	CSARQGLGYTF	TGCAGTGCCCGACAGGGATTGGGCTACACCTTC
.	TRBV2	16	TRBJ2-1	TRBD2	CASTKGSSGKTNEQFF	TGTGCCAGCACCAAGGGGTCTAGCGGGAAAACCAATGAGCAGTTCTTC
once	TRBV11-2	14	TRBJ2-1	TRBD2	CASSLGTRRNEQFF	TGTGCCAGCAGCTTGGGGACTAGGCGCAATGAGCAGTTCTTC
.	TRBV19	13	TRBJ1-5	.	CASSGGVNQPQHF	TGTGCCAGTAGTGGCGGGGTCAATCAGCCCCAGCATTTT
.	TRBV7-8	12	TRBJ1-1	.	CASSRDLVEAFF	TGTGCCAGCAGCCGTGACCTAGTTGAAGCTTTCTTT
.	TRBV18	15	TRBJ2-7	TRBD2	CASSPSTSGVYEQYF	TGTGCCAGCTCACCATCGACTAGCGGGGTTTACGAGCAGTACTTC
.	TRBV10-3	12	TRBJ1-3	.	CASAEAGNTIYF	TGTGCCTCCGCGGAGGCTGGAAACACCATATATTTT
.	TRBV10-3	16	TRBJ2-5	TRBD2	CAISESKGLVGETQYF	TGTGCCATCAGTGAGTCGAAGGGACTAGTCGGGGAGACCCAGTACTTC
.	TRBV6-2/TRBV6-3	13	TRBJ2-7	TRBD2	CASTPGLAAEQYF	TGTGCCAGCACCCCTGGACTAGCGGCCGAGCAGTACTTC
few	TRBV7-9	13	TRBJ1-1	.	CASSLGSGTEAFF	TGTGCCAGCAGCTTAGGTAGCGGTACTGAAGCTTTCTTT
few	TRBV7-2	17	TRBJ2-3	TRBD2	CASSLGGVAGNTDTQYF	TGTGCCAGCAGCTTAGGGGGGGTAGCGGGGAACACAGATACGCAGTATTTT
.	TRBV5-4	15	TRBJ1-6	TRBD1	CASSWDRTNNSPLHF	TGTGCCAGCAGCTGGGACAGGACCAATAATTCACCCCTCCACTTT
.	TRBV6-4	16	TRBJ2-3	TRBD2	CASSDSSGGDTDTQYF	TGTGCCAGCAGTGACTCTAGCGGGGGGGACACAGATACGCAGTATTTT
.	TRBV6-5	13	TRBJ1-3	TRBD1	CASHRGPGNTIYF	TGTGCCAGCCACAGGGGGCCAGGAAACACCATATATTTT
.	TRBV5-4	15	TRBJ2-4	TRBD1	CASTRTGGAENIQYF	TGTGCCAGCACCAGAACAGGGGGCGCCGAAAACATTCAGTACTTC
.	TRBV19	15	TRBJ1-5	TRBD1	CASLGGTGGSQPQHF	TGTGCCAGTCTCGGGGGGACAGGGGGCAGTCAGCCCCAGCATTTT
.	TRBV29-1	13	TRBJ2-1	TRBD1	CSVGGQGINEQFF	TGCAGCGTTGGGGGACAGGGGATTAATGAGCAGTTCTTC
.	TRBV7-2	13	TRBJ2-5	.	CASSFVYQETQYF	TGTGCCAGCAGCTTTGTCTACCAAGAGACCCAGTACTTC
.	TRBV12-3/TRBV12-4	13	TRBJ1-2	.	CASSLVGVGGYTF	TGTGCCAGCAGTTTAGTCGGGGTTGGAGGCTACACCTTC
once	TRBV11-2	16	TRBJ1-2	.	CASSLDLAGSNYGYTF	TGTGCCAGCAGCTTAGATCTTGCAGGCAGTAACTATGGCTACACCTTC
.	TRBV6-1	14	TRBJ1-1	TRBD1	CASSEGRTGGAAFF	TGTGCCAGCAGTGAAGGGAGGACAGGGGGCGCGGCTTTCTTT
.	TRBV29-1	13	TRBJ2-3	.	CSARGTGTDTQYF	TGCAGCGCCCGGGGGACAGGCACAGATACGCAGTATTTT
few	TRBV12-5	13	TRBJ2-5	.	CASGLSYQETQYF	TGTGCTAGTGGTTTGTCTTACCAAGAGACCCAGTACTTC
.	TRBV14	15	TRBJ2-7	TRBD1	CASSHPRDRFYEQYF	TGTGCCAGCAGCCACCCCCGGGACAGATTCTACGAGCAGTACTTC
.	TRBV5-4	15	TRBJ1-5	TRBD1	CASSLGTGGNQPQHF	TGTGCCAGCAGCCTTGGGACAGGGGGAAATCAGCCCCAGCATTTT
.	TRBV12-3/TRBV12-4	13	TRBJ2-7	.	CASSRDTSYEQYF	TGTGCCAGCAGCAGAGACACCTCCTACGAGCAGTACTTC
.	TRBV19	15	TRBJ1-5	.	CASSRTEPSNQPQHF	TGTGCCAGTAGTAGGACAGAACCAAGCAATCAGCCCCAGCATTTT
.	TRBV24-1	15	TRBJ1-5	.	CATSDRGTPNQPQHF	TGTGCCACCAGTGATCGTGGGACACCCAATCAGCCCCAGCATTTT
.	TRBV7-3	14	TRBJ2-1	.	CASSLNAVVNEQFF	TGTGCCAGCAGCCTTAATGCGGTGGTTAATGAGCAGTTCTTC
once	TRBV2	14	TRBJ1-1	.	CASSIQGMNTEAFF	TGTGCCAGCAGTATACAGGGAATGAACACTGAAGCTTTCTTT
.	TRBV13	15	TRBJ1-1	TRBD1	CASSSQGAGNTEAFF	TGTGCCAGCAGCAGCCAGGGGGCGGGGAACACTGAAGCTTTCTTT
.	TRBV6-5	16	TRBJ2-3	.	CASSSIGRMAGDTQYF	TGTGCCAGCAGTTCGATCGGACGCATGGCGGGGGATACGCAGTATTTT
.	TRBV12-5	13	TRBJ2-7	.	CASGTPGVYEQYF	TGTGCTAGTGGTACACCGGGTGTCTACGAGCAGTACTTC
.	TRBV3-1/TRBV3-2	14	TRBJ1-1	TRBD1	CASSPTGKNTEAFF	TGTGCCAGCAGCCCGACAGGGAAGAACACTGAAGCTTTCTTT
.	TRBV28	14	TRBJ1-1	.	CASSLLIRNTEAFF	TGTGCCAGCAGTTTATTAATCCGGAACACTGAAGCTTTCTTT
.	TRBV6-5	10	TRBJ1-2	TRBD1	CARTGDGYTF	TGTGCGAGGACAGGAGATGGCTACACCTTC
.	TRBV19	15	TRBJ1-5	.	CASRRQADSNQPQHF	TGTGCCAGTAGGAGACAGGCGGACAGCAATCAGCCCCAGCATTTT
.	TRBV5-1	13	TRBJ2-7	TRBD1	CASSGGQGDEQYF	TGCGCCAGCAGCGGCGGACAGGGGGACGAGCAGTACTTC
.	TRBV2	13	TRBJ1-2	.	CASSKEGVPGYTF	TGTGCCAGCTCAAAAGAGGGCGTCCCTGGCTACACCTTC
.	TRBV9	17	TRBJ1-3	.	CASSSPAGEHSGNTIYF	TGTGCCAGCAGCTCCCCCGCAGGGGAACACTCTGGAAACACCATATATTTT
once	TRBV10-3	12	TRBJ2-5	.	CAISAQKETQYF	TGTGCCATCAGTGCTCAGAAAGAGACCCAGTACTTC
.	TRBV19	14	TRBJ1-6	.	CASTSTQGGSPLHF	TGTGCCAGTACCTCGACCCAGGGCGGTTCACCCCTCCACTTT
.	TRBV27	16	TRBJ2-7	TRBD2	CASSLLRTSGVDEQYF	TGTGCCAGCAGTTTATTACGGACTAGCGGGGTAGACGAGCAGTACTTC
.	TRBV7-2	16	TRBJ1-3	.	CASSLGSPSSGNTIYF	TGTGCCAGCAGCTTGGGCAGCCCAAGCTCTGGAAACACCATATATTTT
.	TRBV6-5	15	TRBJ2-2	.	CATHFERGGAGELFF	TGTGCCACCCATTTTGAAAGGGGGGGAGCCGGGGAGCTGTTTTTT
.	TRBV6-4	13	TRBJ2-3	.	CASRPVSTDTQYF	TGTGCCAGCAGGCCAGTCAGCACAGATACGCAGTATTTT
.	TRBV28	15	TRBJ2-3	TRBD2	CASSDSGGSTDTQYF	TGTGCCAGCAGTGATAGCGGGGGGAGTACAGATACGCAGTATTTT
.	TRBV7-3	15	TRBJ2-6	.	CASSLGGSGANVLTF	TGTGCCAGCAGCTTGGGGGGCTCTGGGGCCAACGTCCTGACTTTC
.	TRBV7-2	14	TRBJ2-1	.	CASSQQGSANEQFF	TGTGCCAGCAGCCAGCAGGGGTCAGCGAATGAGCAGTTCTTC
.	TRBV11-2	14	TRBJ2-4	.	CASSRGQAGNIQYF	TGTGCCAGCAGTCGTGGACAGGCGGGGAACATTCAGTACTTC
.	TRBV7-7	14	TRBJ2-7	.	CASSPHPGSYEQYF	TGTGCTAGCAGCCCCCACCCGGGAAGCTACGAGCAGTACTTC
.	TRBV7-9	13	TRBJ1-1	.	CASSLERNTEAFF	TGTGCCAGCAGCTTAGAGAGGAACACTGAAGCTTTCTTT
.	TRBV6-6	16	TRBJ1-2	.	CASSYSIGASFYGYTF	TGTGCCAGCAGTTACTCGATTGGGGCAAGCTTCTATGGCTACACCTTC
once	TRBV30	14	TRBJ2-7	TRBD2	CAWRKRGGTYEQYF	TGTGCCTGGAGGAAGCGGGGGGGGACCTACGAGCAGTACTTC